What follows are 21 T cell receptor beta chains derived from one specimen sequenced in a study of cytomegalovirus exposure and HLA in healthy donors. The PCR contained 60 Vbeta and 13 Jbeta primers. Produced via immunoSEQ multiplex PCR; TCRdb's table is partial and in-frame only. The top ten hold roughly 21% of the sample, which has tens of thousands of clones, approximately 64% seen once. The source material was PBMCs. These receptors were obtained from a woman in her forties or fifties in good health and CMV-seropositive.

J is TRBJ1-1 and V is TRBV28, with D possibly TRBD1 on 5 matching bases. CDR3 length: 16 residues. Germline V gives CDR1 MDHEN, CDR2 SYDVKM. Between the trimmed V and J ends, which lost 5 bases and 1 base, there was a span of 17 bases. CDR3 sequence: CASSPAGGGGNTEAFF. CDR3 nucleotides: TGTGCCAGCAGTCCCGCGGGGGGGGGAGGGAACACTGAAGCTTTCTTT.

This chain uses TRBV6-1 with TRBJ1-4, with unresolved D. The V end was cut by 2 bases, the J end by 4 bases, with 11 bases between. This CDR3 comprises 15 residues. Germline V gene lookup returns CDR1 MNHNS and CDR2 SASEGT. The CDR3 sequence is CASSEFGRLNEKLFF. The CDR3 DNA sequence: TGTGCCAGCAGTGAATTCGGCAGGCTTAATGAAAAACTGTTTTTT.

In nucleotides, the CDR3 is TGTGCCAGCAGTTGGGGGGTCTACGAGCAGTACTTC. Protein sequence: CASSWGVYEQYF. The chain joins TRBV28 to TRBJ2-7; possible D gene TRBD2, 6 bases. This CDR3 region has 12 residues. Germline CDR1 is MDHEN and CDR2 is SYDVKM. Deletions cut 4 bases from V and 3 bases from J, with 7 bases between.

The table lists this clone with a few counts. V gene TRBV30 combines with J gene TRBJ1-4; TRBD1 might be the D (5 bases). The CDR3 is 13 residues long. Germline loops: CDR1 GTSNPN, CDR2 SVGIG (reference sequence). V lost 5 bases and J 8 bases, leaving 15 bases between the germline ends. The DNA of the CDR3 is TGTGCCTGGGGAAAACAGGTGGACGAAAAACTGTTTTTT. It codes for CAWGKQVDEKLFF.

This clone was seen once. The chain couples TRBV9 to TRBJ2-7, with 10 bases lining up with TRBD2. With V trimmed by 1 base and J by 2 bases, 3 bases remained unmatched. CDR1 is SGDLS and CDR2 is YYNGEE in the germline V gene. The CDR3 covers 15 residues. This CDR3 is CASSVSSGGAYEQYF. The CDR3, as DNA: TGTGCCAGCAGCGTATCAAGCGGGGGGGCCTACGAGCAGTACTTC.

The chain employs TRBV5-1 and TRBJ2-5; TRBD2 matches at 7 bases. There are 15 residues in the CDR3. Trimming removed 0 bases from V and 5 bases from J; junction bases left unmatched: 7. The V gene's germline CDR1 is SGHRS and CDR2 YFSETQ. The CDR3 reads CASSLDPAGRETQYF. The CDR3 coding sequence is TGCGCCAGCAGCTTGGATCCAGCGGGGAGGGAGACCCAGTACTTC.

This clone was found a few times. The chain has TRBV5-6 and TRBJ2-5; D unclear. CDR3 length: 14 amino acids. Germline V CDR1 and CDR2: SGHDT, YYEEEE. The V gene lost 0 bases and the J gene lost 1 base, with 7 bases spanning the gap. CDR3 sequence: CASSLVQTQETQYF. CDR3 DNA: TGTGCCAGCAGCTTGGTACAGACCCAAGAGACCCAGTACTTC.

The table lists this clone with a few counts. The CDR3 protein is CASGVSWDSASSGNTIYF. CDR3 sequence (DNA): TGTGCCAGCGGGGTATCTTGGGACAGCGCTTCCTCTGGAAACACCATATATTTT. The rearrangement uses TRBV28 and TRBJ1-3, with TRBD1 matching 7 bases. The CDR3 sequence is 18 residues long. V was clipped by 8 bases and J by 0 bases; unmatched bases: 16. Germline V gene lookup returns CDR1 MDHEN and CDR2 SYDVKM.

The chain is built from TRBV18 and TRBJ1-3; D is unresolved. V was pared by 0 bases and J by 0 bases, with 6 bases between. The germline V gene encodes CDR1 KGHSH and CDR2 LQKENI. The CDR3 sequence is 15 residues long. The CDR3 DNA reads TGTGCCAGCTCACCACCCTACAGCTCTGGAAACACCATATATTTT. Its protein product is CASSPPYSSGNTIYF.

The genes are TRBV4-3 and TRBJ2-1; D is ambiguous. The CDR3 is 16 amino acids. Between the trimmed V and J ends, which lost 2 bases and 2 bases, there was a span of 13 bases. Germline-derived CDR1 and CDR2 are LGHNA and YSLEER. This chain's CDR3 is CASSQTSENAYNEQFF. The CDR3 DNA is TGCGCCAGCAGCCAAACGAGCGAAAACGCCTACAATGAGCAGTTCTTC.

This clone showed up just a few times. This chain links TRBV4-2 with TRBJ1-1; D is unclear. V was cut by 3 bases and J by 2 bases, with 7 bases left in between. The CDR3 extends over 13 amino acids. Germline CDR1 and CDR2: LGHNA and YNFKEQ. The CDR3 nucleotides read TGTGCCAGCAGCCAGACACCCAACACTGAAGCTTTCTTT. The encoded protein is CASSQTPNTEAFF.

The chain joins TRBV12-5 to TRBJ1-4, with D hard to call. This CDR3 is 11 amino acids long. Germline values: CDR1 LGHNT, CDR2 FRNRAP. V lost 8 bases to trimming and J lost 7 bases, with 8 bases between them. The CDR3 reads CASSPREKLFF. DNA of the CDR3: TGTGCTAGTTCTCCCCGTGAAAAACTGTTTTTT.

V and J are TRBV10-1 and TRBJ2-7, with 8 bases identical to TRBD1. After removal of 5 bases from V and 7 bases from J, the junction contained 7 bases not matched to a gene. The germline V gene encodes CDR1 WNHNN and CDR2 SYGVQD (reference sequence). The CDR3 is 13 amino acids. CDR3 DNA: TGCGCCAGCAGTTTGACAGGGGTTGGAGAGCAGTACTTC. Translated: CASSLTGVGEQYF.

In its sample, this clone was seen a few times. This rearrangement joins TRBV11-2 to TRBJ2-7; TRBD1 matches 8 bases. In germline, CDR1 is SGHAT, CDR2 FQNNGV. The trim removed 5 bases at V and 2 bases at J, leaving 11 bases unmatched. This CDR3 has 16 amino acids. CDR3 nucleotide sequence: TGTGCCAGCAGCCCCGGGACAGGTAACGCTACCTACGAGCAGTACTTC. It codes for CASSPGTGNATYEQYF.

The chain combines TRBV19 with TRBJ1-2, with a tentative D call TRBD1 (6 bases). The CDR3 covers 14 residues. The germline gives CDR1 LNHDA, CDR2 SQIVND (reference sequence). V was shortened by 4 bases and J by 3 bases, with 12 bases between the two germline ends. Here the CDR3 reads CASSTESGDYGYTF. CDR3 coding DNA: TGTGCCAGTAGTACGGAGTCAGGGGACTATGGCTACACCTTC. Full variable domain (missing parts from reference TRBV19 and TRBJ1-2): DGGITQSPKYLFRKEGQNVTLSCEQNLNHDAMYWYRQDPGQGLRLIYYSQIVNDFQKGDIAEGYSVSREKKESFPLTVTSAQKNPTAFYLCASSTESGDYGYTFGSGTRLTVV.

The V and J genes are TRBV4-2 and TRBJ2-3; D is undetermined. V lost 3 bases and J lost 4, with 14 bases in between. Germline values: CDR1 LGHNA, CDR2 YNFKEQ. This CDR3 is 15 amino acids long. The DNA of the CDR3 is TGTGCCAGCAGCCAGCAGCCATTTGGAGCAGATACGCAGTATTTT. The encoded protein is CASSQQPFGADTQYF.

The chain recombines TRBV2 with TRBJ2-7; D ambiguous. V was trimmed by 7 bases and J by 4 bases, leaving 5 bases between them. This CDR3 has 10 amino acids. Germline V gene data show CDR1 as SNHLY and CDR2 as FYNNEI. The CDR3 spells CASNPYEQYF. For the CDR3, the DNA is TGTGCCAGCAATCCATACGAGCAGTACTTC.

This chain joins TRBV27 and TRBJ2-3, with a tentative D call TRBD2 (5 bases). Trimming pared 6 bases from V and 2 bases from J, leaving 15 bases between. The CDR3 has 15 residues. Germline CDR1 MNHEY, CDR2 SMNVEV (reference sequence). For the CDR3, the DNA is TGTGCCAGCAGCCTGACGGACTCCTTCACAGATACGCAGTATTTT. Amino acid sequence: CASSLTDSFTDTQYF.

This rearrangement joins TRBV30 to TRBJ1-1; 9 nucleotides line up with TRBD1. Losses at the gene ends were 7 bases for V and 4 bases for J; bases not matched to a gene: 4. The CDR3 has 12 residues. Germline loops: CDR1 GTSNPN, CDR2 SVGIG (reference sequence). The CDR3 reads CALNRGPTEAFF. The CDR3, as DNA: TGTGCCTTAAACAGGGGGCCCACTGAAGCTTTCTTT. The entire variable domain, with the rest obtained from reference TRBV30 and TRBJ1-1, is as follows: SQTIHQWPATLVQPVGSPLSLECTVEGTSNPNLYWYRQAAGRGLQLLFYSVGIGQISSEVPQNLSASRPQDRQFILSSKKLLLSDSGFYLCALNRGPTEAFFGQGTRLTVV.

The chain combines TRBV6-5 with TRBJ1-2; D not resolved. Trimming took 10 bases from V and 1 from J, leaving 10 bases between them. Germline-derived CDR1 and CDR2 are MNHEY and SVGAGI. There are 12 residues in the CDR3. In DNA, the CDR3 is TGTGCCACCCGGACTGTTAACTATGGCTACACCTTC. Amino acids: CATRTVNYGYTF.

In DNA, the CDR3 is TGTGCCAGCAGATATGAGGCGGAAGCTTTCTTT. This sequence encodes CASRYEAEAFF. The V gene is TRBV2, the J gene TRBJ1-1; no reliable D call. The CDR3 consists of 11 residues. Germline lookup yields CDR1 SNHLY and CDR2 FYNNEI. V lost 6 bases, J lost 8 bases, and 10 bases lay in between.